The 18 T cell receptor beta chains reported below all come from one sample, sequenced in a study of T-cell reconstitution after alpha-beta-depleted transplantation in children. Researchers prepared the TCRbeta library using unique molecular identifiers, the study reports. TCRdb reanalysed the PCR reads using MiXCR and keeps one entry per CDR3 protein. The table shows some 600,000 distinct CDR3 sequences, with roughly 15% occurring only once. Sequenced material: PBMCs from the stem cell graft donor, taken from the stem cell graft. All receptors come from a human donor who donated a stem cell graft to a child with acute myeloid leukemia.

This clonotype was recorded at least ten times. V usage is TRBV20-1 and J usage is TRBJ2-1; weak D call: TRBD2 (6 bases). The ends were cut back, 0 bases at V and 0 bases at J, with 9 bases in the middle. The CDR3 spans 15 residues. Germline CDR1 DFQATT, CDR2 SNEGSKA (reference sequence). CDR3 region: CSAREGGSSYNEQFF. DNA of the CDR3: TGCAGTGCTAGAGAGGGGGGTAGCTCCTACAATGAGCAGTTCTTC.

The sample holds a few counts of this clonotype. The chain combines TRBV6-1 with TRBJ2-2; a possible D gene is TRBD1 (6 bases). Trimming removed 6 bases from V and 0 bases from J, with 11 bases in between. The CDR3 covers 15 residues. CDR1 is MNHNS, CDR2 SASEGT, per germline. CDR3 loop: CASSEQGSNTGELFF. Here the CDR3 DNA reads TGTGCCAGCAGCGAACAGGGATCGAACACCGGGGAGCTGTTTTTT.

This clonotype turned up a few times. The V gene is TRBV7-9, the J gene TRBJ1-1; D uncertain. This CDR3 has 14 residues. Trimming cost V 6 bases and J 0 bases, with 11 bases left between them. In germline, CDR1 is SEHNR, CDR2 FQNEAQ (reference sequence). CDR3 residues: CASSLRLVNTEAFF. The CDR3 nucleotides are TGTGCCAGCAGTTTGCGACTCGTGAACACTGAAGCTTTCTTT.

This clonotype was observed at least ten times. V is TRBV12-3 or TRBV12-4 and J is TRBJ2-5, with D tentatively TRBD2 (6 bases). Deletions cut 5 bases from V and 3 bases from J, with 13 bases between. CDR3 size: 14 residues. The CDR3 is CASSPGGGEETQYF. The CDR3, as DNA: TGTGCCAGCAGTCCCGGTGGAGGGGAAGAGACCCAGTACTTC.

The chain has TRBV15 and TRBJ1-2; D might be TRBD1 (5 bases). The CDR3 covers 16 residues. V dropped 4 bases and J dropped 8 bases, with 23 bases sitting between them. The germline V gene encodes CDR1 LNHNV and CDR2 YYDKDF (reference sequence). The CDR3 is CATSTGSPEGAGGYTF. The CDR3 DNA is TGTGCCACCAGCACGGGTTCTCCAGAAGGGGCGGGCGGCTACACCTTC.

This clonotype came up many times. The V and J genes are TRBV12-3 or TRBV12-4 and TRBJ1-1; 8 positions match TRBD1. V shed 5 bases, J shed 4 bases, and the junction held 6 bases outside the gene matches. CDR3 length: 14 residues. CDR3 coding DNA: TGTGCCAGCAGTCCCGGACAGGGCGGCACTGAAGCTTTCTTT. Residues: CASSPGQGGTEAFF.

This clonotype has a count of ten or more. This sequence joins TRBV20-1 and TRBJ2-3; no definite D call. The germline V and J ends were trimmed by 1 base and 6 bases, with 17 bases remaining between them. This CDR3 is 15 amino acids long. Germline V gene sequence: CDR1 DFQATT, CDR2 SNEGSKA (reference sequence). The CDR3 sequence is CSARVSGSYTDTQYF. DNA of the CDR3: TGCAGTGCTAGAGTATCCGGGTCTTACACGGATACGCAGTATTTT.

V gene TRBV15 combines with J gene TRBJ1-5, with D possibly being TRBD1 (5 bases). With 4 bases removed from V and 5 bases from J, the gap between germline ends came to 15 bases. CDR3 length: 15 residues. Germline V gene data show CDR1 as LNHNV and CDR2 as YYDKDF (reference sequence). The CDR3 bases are TGTGCCACCAGCAATTTGGGGGTGGGTGATCAGCCCCAGCATTTT. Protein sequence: CATSNLGVGDQPQHF.

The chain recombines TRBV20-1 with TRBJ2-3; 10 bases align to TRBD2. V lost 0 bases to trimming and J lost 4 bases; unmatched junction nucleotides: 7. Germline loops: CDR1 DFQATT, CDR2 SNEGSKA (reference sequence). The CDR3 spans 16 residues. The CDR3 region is CSARDPTSGDSDTQYF. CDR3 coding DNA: TGCAGTGCTAGAGACCCCACTAGCGGGGACTCAGATACGCAGTATTTT.

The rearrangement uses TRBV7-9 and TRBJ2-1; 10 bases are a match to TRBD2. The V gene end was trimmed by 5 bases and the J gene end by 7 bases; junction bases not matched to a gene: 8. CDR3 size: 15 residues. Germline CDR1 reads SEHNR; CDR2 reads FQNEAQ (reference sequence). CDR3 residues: CASSPGSGGANEQFF. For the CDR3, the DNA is TGTGCCAGCAGCCCTGGGAGCGGGGGGGCGAATGAGCAGTTCTTC.

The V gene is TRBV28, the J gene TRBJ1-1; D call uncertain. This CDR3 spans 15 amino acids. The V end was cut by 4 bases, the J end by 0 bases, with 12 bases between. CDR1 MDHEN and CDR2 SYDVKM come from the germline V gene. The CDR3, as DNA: TGTGCCAGCAGTTCTCCAGTAGGAGTGAACACTGAAGCTTTCTTT. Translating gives CASSSPVGVNTEAFF.

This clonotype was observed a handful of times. In nucleotides, the CDR3 is TGTGCCACCAGTGATGATTACAGGGGGAACTATGGCTACACCTTC. Translating it yields CATSDDYRGNYGYTF. The V call is TRBV24-1, the J call TRBJ1-2, with TRBD1 matching over 8 bases. The CDR3 runs 15 residues. Germline V gene data show CDR1 as KGHDR and CDR2 as SFDVKD. Trimming took 3 bases from V and 2 from J; bases not matched to a gene: 4.

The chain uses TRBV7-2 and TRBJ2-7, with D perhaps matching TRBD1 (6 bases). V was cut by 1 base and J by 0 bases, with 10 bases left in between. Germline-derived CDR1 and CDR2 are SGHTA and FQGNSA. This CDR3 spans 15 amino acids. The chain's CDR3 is CASSLVGQSSYEQYF. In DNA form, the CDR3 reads TGTGCCAGCAGCTTAGTAGGACAGAGCTCCTACGAGCAGTACTTC.

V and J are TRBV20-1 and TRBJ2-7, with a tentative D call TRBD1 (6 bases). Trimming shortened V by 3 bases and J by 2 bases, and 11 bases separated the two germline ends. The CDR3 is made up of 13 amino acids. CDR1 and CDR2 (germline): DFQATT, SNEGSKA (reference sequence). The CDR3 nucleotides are TGCAGTGCTAGTTGGGACAAGGCCTACGAGCAGTACGTC. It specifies CSASWDKAYEQYV.

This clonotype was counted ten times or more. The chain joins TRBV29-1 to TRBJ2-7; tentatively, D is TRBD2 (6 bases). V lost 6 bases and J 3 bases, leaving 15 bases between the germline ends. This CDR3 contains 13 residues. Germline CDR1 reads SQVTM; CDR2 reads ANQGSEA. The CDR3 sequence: CSVLGTARYEQYF. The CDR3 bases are TGCAGCGTCCTCGGGACTGCCCGCTACGAGCAGTACTTC.

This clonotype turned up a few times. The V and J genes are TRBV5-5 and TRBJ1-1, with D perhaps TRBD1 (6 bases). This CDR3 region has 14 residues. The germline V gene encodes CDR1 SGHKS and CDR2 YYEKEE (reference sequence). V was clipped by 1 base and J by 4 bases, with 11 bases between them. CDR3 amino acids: CASSLWGPATEAFF. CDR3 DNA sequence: TGTGCCAGCAGCTTGTGGGGGCCGGCCACTGAAGCTTTCTTT.

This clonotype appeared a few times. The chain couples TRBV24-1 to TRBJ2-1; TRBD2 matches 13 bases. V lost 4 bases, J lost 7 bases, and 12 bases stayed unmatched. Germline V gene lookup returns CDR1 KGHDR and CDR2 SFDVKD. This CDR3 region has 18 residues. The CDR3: CATSDSVLLAGGLNEQFF. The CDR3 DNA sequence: TGTGCCACCAGTGACTCCGTCCTACTAGCGGGGGGGCTTAATGAGCAGTTCTTC.

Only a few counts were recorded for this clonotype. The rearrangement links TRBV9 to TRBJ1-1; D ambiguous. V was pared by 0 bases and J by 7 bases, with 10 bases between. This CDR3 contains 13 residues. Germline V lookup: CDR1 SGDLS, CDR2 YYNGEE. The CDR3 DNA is TGTGCCAGCAGCGTAGGAGATCTGAGTGAAGCTTTCTTT. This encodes CASSVGDLSEAFF.